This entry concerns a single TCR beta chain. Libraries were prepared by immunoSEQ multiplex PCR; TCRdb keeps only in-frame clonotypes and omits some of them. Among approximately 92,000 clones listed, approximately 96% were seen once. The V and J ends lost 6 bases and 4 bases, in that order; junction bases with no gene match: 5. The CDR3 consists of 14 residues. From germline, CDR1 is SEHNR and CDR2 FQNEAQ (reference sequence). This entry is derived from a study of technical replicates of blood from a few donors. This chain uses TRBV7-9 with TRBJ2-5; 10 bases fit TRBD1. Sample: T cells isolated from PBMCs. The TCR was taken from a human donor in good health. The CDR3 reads CASSSGQGLETQYF. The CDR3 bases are TGTGCCAGCAGTTCGGGACAGGGGCTAGAGACCCAGTACTTC.